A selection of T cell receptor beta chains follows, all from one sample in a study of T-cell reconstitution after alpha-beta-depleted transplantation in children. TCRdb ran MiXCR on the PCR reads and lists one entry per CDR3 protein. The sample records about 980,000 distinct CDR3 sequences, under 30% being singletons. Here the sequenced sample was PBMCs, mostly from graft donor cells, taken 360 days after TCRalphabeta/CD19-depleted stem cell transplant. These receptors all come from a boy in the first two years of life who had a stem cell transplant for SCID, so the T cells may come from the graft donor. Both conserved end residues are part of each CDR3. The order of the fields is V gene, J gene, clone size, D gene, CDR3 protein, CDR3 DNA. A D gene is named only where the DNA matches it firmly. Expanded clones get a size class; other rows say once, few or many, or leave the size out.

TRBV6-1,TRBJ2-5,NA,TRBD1,CASRSNMDRTKEGETQYF,TGTGCCAGCAGATCCAATATGGACAGGACAAAAGAGGGGGAGACCCAGTACTTC
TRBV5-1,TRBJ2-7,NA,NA,CASSLYRRDRPYEQYF,TGCGCCAGCAGCTTGTATAGGCGGGACAGACCTTACGAGCAGTACTTC
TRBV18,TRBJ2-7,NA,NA,CASSRTYGEQGEQYF,TGTGCCAGCTCACGAACGTATGGGGAACAGGGAGAGCAGTACTTC
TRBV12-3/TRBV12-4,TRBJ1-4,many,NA,CASSTWGTAEKLFF,TGTGCCAGCTCTACCTGGGGGACTGCAGAAAAACTGTTTTTT
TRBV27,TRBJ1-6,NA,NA,CASSLHQGPNSPLHF,TGTGCCAGCAGCCTCCACCAGGGTCCTAATTCACCCCTCCACTTT
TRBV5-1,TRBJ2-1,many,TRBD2,CASSLELGGFNEQFF,TGCGCCAGCAGCTTGGAGCTGGGGGGGTTCAATGAGCAGTTCTTC
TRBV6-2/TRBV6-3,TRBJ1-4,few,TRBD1,CASRRTGGAQIEKLFF,TGTGCCAGCAGACGAACAGGGGGCGCCCAAATCGAAAAACTGTTTTTT
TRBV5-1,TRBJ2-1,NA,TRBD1,CASSPVPGQGVGSYNEQFF,TGCGCCAGCAGCCCGGTCCCGGGACAGGGAGTAGGATCCTACAATGAGCAGTTCTTC
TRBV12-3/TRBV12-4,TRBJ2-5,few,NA,CASSLPPRGSQETQYF,TGTGCCAGCAGTCTCCCCCCAAGAGGGTCCCAAGAGACCCAGTACTTC
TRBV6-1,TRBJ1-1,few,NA,CASSGKHIWNTEAFF,TGTGCCAGCAGTGGGAAACACATTTGGAACACTGAAGCTTTCTTT
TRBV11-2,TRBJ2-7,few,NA,CASSLVGEGNSYEQYF,TGTGCCAGCAGCTTAGTGGGGGAAGGGAACTCCTACGAGCAGTACTTC
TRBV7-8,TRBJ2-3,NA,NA,CASSLGAFTDTQYF,TGTGCCAGCAGCTTAGGAGCCTTCACAGATACGCAGTATTTT
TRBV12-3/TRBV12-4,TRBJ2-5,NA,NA,CASSETPPVETQYF,TGTGCCAGCAGTGAAACTCCTCCGGTTGAGACCCAGTACTTC
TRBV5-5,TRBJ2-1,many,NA,CASSLVSNEQFF,TGTGCCAGCAGCTTGGTATCAAATGAGCAGTTCTTC
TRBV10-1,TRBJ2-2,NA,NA,CASSEGRWGTGELFF,TGCGCCAGCAGTGAAGGGCGGTGGGGTACCGGGGAGCTGTTTTTT
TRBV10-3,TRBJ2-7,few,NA,CATEGGVEQYF,TGTGCCACCGAGGGCGGGGTCGAGCAGTACTTC
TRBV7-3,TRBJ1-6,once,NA,CASSYERGSPLHF,TGTGCCAGCAGCTACGAAAGAGGATCACCCCTCCACTTT
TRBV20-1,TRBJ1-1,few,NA,CSAIWNTEAFF,TGCAGTGCTATATGGAACACTGAAGCTTTCTTT
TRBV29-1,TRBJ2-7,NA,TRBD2,CSVVPFGRAYYEQYF,TGCAGCGTAGTCCCGTTCGGGAGGGCTTACTACGAGCAGTACTTC
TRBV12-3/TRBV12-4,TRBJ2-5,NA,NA,CASSPRGALETQYF,TGTGCCAGCAGTCCCCGGGGGGCTCTGGAGACCCAGTACTTC
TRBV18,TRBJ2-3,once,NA,CASSAASGTDTQYF,TGTGCCAGCTCAGCTGCTAGCGGCACAGATACGCAGTATTTT
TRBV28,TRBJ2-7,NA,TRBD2,CASSLLGGGRDYSYEQYF,TGTGCCAGCAGTTTATTGGGAGGTGGCAGGGACTATTCCTACGAGCAGTACTTC
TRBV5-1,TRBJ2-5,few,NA,CASSLAVRALGETQYF,TGCGCCAGCAGCTTGGCCGTGAGGGCCCTAGGGGAGACCCAGTACTTC
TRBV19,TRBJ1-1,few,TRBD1,CASSIPGTGRVNTEAFF,TGTGCCAGTAGTATACCCGGGACAGGGCGGGTGAACACTGAAGCTTTCTTT
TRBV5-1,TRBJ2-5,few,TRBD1,CASSLGQGAYRETQYF,TGCGCCAGCAGCTTGGGACAGGGGGCGTACAGAGAGACCCAGTACTTC
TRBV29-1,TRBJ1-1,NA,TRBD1,CSVEDQKYDRGSTEAFF,TGCAGCGTTGAAGACCAAAAGTATGACAGGGGGTCCACTGAAGCTTTCTTT
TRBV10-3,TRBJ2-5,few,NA,CAISDFGSQETQYF,TGTGCCATCAGTGATTTCGGCTCTCAAGAGACCCAGTACTTC
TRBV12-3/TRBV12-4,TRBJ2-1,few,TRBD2,CASSSGLAGVRHEQFF,TGTGCCAGCAGTTCCGGACTAGCGGGAGTCAGGCATGAGCAGTTCTTC